The rows below give T cell receptor beta chains drawn from one sample of a study of T cell repertoires in cytomegalovirus infection. TCRdb reprocessed the reads via MiXCR and lists one record per CDR3 protein. This table has 150,000 to 200,000 distinct CDR3 sequences, approximately 9.7% appearing once. The sample comprised PBMCs. All receptors derive from a human donor in good health (CMV status not recorded). Some clones in this sample may be carry-over from other donors' samples. CDR3s include the opening cysteine and the closing phenylalanine or tryptophan. A D gene is named only where the DNA matches it firmly. Rows may omit the clone size; those that give it use once, few, many or a size class.

size	J	V	D	CDR3	DNA
few	TRBJ2-1	TRBV7-3	-	CASSLRESSEQFF	TGTGCCAGCAGCTTAAGGGAGTCCAGTGAGCAGTTCTTC
-	TRBJ2-4	TRBV6-1	-	CASLGGRGLAKNIQYF	TGTGCCAGCCTGGGGGGCCGAGGCTTAGCCAAAAACATTCAGTACTTC
many	TRBJ2-7	TRBV7-2	TRBD2	CASSLGETSVYEQYF	TGTGCCAGCAGCTTAGGCGAGACTAGCGTCTACGAGCAGTACTTC
few	TRBJ2-1	TRBV10-3	-	CAISDEGEQFF	TGTGCCATCAGTGACGAAGGGGAGCAGTTCTTC
few	TRBJ1-5	TRBV4-3	-	CASSPVVGNQPQHF	TGCGCCAGCAGCCCGGTAGTAGGCAATCAGCCCCAGCATTTT
many	TRBJ1-2	TRBV6-6	TRBD1	CASLDRGGGGYTF	TGTGCCAGTCTGGACAGGGGCGGAGGTGGCTACACCTTC
few	TRBJ2-1	TRBV28	-	CASSLGHNEQFF	TGTGCCAGCAGTTTAGGGCACAATGAGCAGTTCTTC
few	TRBJ1-2	TRBV7-9	TRBD1	CASSSRTGRWGYTF	TGTGCCAGCAGCTCAAGGACAGGGCGATGGGGCTACACCTTC
many	TRBJ2-3	TRBV28	-	CASSLGEGATDTQYF	TGTGCCAGCAGTTTAGGGGAGGGGGCGACAGATACGCAGTATTTT
many	TRBJ2-7	TRBV11-2	TRBD1	CASSLEQGYEQYF	TGTGCCAGCAGCTTAGAACAGGGGTACGAGCAGTACTTC
many	TRBJ2-5	TRBV10-3	TRBD2	CATTTGEGRETQYF	TGTGCCACCACGACGGGGGAGGGGCGAGAGACCCAGTACTTC
many	TRBJ2-5	TRBV7-9	TRBD2	CASSLTSGMRVETQYF	TGTGCCAGCAGCTTGACTAGCGGGATGAGAGTGGAGACCCAGTACTTC
few	TRBJ1-4	TRBV4-3	TRBD1	CASSQGTGVNEKLFF	TGCGCCAGCAGCCAAGGGACAGGAGTTAATGAAAAACTGTTTTTT
many	TRBJ1-5	TRBV7-9	TRBD1	CASSPGTVLYSNQPQHF	TGTGCCAGCAGCCCCGGGACAGTACTTTATAGCAATCAGCCCCAGCATTTT
-	TRBJ2-7	TRBV6-8	TRBD1	CASSYWGTGGNEQYF	TGTGCCAGCAGTTACTGGGGGACAGGGGGGAACGAGCAGTACTTC
many	TRBJ2-6	TRBV27	TRBD1	CASSHLPGQGLSGANVLTF	TGTGCCAGCAGTCACCTACCGGGACAGGGGCTCTCTGGGGCCAACGTCCTGACTTTC
many	TRBJ2-5	TRBV6-2/TRBV6-3	TRBD2	CASRPAGGGKTQYF	TGTGCCAGCCGCCCAGCGGGAGGAGGAAAGACCCAGTACTTC
many	TRBJ2-1	TRBV7-9	TRBD2	CASSSDRTSGHNEQFF	TGTGCCAGCAGTTCCGATCGGACTAGCGGCCACAATGAGCAGTTCTTC
few	TRBJ2-2	TRBV18	TRBD2	CASSPSSGRANTGELFF	TGTGCCAGCTCACCATCTAGCGGGAGGGCGAACACCGGGGAGCTGTTTTTT
many	TRBJ2-7	TRBV7-9	-	CASSLRSTYEQYF	TGTGCCAGCAGCTTAAGATCGACCTACGAGCAGTACTTC
few	TRBJ2-7	TRBV28	-	CASLGIGYEQYF	TGTGCCAGCTTGGGCATTGGGTACGAGCAGTACTTC
many	TRBJ1-2	TRBV11-2	-	CASRSPGRANYGYTF	TGTGCCAGCAGGTCTCCGGGACGGGCGAACTATGGCTACACCTTC
many	TRBJ1-2	TRBV7-2	TRBD1	CASSPGTGGDNYGYTF	TGTGCCAGCAGCCCCGGGACAGGGGGAGATAACTATGGCTACACCTTC
many	TRBJ1-5	TRBV7-2	-	CASSLDTQGAQHF	TGTGCCAGCAGCTTAGACACCCAAGGGGCCCAGCATTTT
many	TRBJ2-2	TRBV2	TRBD1	CASRADRSTGELFF	TGTGCCAGCAGAGCGGACAGGAGCACCGGGGAGCTGTTTTTT
few	TRBJ2-7	TRBV5-1	-	CASSSSVGGGALYEQYF	TGCGCCAGCAGCTCCTCCGTGGGAGGGGGGGCGTTATACGAGCAGTACTTC
few	TRBJ1-6	TRBV7-2	-	CASSFTASIPNSPLHF	TGTGCCAGCAGCTTTACAGCTAGTATTCCTAATTCACCCCTCCACTTT
-	TRBJ1-2	TRBV28	TRBD1	CASRPQGAAYGYTF	TGTGCCAGCAGGCCACAGGGGGCAGCCTATGGCTACACCTTC
many	TRBJ2-4	TRBV5-8	TRBD1	CASSLSGTVDIQYF	TGTGCCAGCAGCCTTTCCGGGACAGTTGACATTCAGTACTTC
many	TRBJ2-7	TRBV28	-	CATYSDSSYEQYF	TGTGCCACATATTCCGACAGCTCCTACGAGCAGTACTTC
many	TRBJ1-3	TRBV7-9	-	CASSLAKGTSGNTIYF	TGTGCCAGCAGCTTAGCCAAGGGAACTTCGGGAAACACCATATATTTT
-	TRBJ2-2	TRBV6-2/TRBV6-3	-	CASRGLLGTGELFF	TGTGCCAGCAGGGGGCTTCTGGGCACCGGGGAGCTGTTTTTT
many	TRBJ1-6	TRBV20-1	-	CSARAIVGKSSYNSPLHF	TGCAGTGCTAGGGCTATCGTAGGGAAAAGCTCCTATAATTCACCCCTCCACTTT
-	TRBJ2-3	TRBV9	-	CASSVEARGDTQYF	TGTGCCAGCAGCGTAGAGGCTAGAGGGGATACGCAGTATTTT
-	TRBJ1-3	TRBV5-4	-	CASSPQDENTIYF	TGTGCCAGCAGCCCACAGGACGAAAACACCATATATTTT
few	TRBJ2-5	TRBV28	-	CASSFEGIRAETQYF	TGTGCCAGCAGTTTTGAGGGGATTAGGGCAGAGACCCAGTACTTC
many	TRBJ1-4	TRBV7-2	-	CASSLRAATNEKLFF	TGTGCCAGCAGCTTACGGGCAGCAACTAATGAAAAACTGTTTTTT
few	TRBJ2-3	TRBV19	-	CASSIAADTQYF	TGTGCCAGTAGTATTGCCGCAGATACGCAGTATTTT
many	TRBJ1-4	TRBV19	-	CASSIARQSEKLFF	TGTGCCAGTAGTATTGCGCGACAGTCTGAAAAACTGTTTTTT
-	TRBJ2-1	TRBV28	-	CASSLNANRDNEQFF	TGTGCCAGCAGTTTGAATGCGAACAGGGACAATGAGCAGTTCTTC
many	TRBJ2-7	TRBV7-2	-	CASSLSTLGAVAYEQYF	TGTGCCAGCAGCTTATCGACCCTAGGCGCCGTCGCCTACGAGCAGTACTTC
few	TRBJ2-1	TRBV20-1	-	CSARLGSAYNEQFF	TGCAGTGCTAGACTCGGGAGCGCATACAATGAGCAGTTCTTC
many	TRBJ2-7	TRBV6-6	-	CASSDSWRFSYEQYF	TGTGCCAGCAGTGATAGTTGGCGCTTCTCCTACGAGCAGTACTTC
few	TRBJ2-3	TRBV2	TRBD2	CASRLLPGGRNTQYF	TGTGCCAGCAGACTGTTACCGGGGGGTCGGAATACGCAGTATTTT
many	TRBJ2-3	TRBV7-2	TRBD2	CASSWTRGGTDTQYF	TGTGCCAGCAGCTGGACGCGGGGGGGCACAGATACGCAGTATTTT
-	TRBJ1-1	TRBV10-3	-	CAISENRDRTEAFF	TGTGCCATCAGTGAGAACAGGGATCGGACGGAAGCTTTCTTT
many	TRBJ1-5	TRBV7-9	TRBD1	CASSAQIETGISNQPQHF	TGTGCCAGCAGCGCCCAGATAGAGACAGGGATTAGCAATCAGCCCCAGCATTTT
many	TRBJ2-2	TRBV14	TRBD2	CASSQESASGWPGELFF	TGTGCCAGCAGCCAAGAATCGGCTAGCGGGTGGCCCGGGGAGCTGTTTTTT
many	TRBJ1-2	TRBV7-9	-	CASSDLFGASDYGYTF	TGTGCCAGCAGCGATCTTTTTGGGGCTAGCGACTATGGCTACACCTTC
-	TRBJ2-7	TRBV5-1	-	CASSLALTGVEQYF	TGCGCCAGCAGCTTGGCCCTGACGGGAGTCGAGCAGTACTTC
few	TRBJ1-1	TRBV4-1	TRBD1	CASSQEGGLGGVNTEAFF	TGCGCCAGCAGCCAAGAAGGGGGCCTTGGCGGGGTGAACACTGAAGCTTTCTTT